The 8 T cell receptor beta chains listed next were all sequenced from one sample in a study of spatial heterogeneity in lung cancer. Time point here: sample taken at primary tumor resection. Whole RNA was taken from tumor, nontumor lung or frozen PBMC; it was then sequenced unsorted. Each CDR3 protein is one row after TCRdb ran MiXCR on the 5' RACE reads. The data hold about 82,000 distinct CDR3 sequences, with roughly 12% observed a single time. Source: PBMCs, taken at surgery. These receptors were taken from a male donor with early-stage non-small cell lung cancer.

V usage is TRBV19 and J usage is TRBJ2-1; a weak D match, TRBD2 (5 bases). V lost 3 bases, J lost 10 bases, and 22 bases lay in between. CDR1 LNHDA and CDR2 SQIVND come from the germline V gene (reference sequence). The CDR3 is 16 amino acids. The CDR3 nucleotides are TGTGCCAGTAGTATTTATTACCTGGCCCGGGGAGTCGAGCAGTTCTTC. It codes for CASSIYYLARGVEQFF.

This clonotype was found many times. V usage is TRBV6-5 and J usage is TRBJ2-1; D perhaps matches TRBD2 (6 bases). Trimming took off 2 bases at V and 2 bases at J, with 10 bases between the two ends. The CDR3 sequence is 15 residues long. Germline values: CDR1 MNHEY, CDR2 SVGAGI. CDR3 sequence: CASSYDGSPYNEQFF. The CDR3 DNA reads TGTGCCAGCAGTTACGACGGGAGTCCCTACAATGAGCAGTTCTTC.

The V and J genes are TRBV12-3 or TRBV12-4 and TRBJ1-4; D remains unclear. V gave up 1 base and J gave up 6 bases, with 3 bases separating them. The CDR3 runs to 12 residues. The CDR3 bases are TGTGCCAGCAGTTTAGATGATGAAAAACTGTTTTTT. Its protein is CASSLDDEKLFF.

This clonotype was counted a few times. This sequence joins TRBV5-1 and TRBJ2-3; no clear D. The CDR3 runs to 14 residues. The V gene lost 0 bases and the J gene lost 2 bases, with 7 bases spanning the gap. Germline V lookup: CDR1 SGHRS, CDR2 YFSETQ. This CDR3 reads CASSLDSTTDTQYF. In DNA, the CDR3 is TGCGCCAGCAGCTTGGACTCAACCACAGATACGCAGTATTTT.

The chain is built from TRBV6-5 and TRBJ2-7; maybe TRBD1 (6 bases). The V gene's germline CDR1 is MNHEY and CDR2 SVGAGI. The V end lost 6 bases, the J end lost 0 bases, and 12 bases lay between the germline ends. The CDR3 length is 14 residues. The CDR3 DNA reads TGTGCCAGCAGGAGACAGGTCAGCTCCTACGAGCAGTACTTC. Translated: CASRRQVSSYEQYF.

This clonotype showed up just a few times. The CDR3 coding sequence is TGTGCCAGCTCACCGGGCTTGGAGATACAAGAGACCCAGTACTTC. Encoded protein: CASSPGLEIQETQYF. This sequence joins TRBV18 and TRBJ2-5; no clear D gene. The germline V gene has CDR1 KGHSH and CDR2 LQKENI. Trimming shortened V by 3 bases and J by 2 bases, and 13 bases separated the two germline ends. This CDR3 has 15 residues.

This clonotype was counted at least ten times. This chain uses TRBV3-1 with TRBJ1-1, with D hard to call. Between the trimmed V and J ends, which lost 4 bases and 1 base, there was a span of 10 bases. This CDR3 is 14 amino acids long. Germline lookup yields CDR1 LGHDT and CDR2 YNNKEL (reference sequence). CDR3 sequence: CASSPTRQNTEAFF. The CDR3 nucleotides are TGTGCCAGCAGCCCGACGCGGCAGAACACTGAAGCTTTCTTT. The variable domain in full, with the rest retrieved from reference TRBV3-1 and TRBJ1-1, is DTAVSQTPKYLVTQMGNDKSIKCEQNLGHDTMYWYKQDSKKFLKIMFSYNNKELIINETVPNRFSPKSPDKAHLNLHINSLELGDSAVYFCASSPTRQNTEAFFGQGTRLTVV.

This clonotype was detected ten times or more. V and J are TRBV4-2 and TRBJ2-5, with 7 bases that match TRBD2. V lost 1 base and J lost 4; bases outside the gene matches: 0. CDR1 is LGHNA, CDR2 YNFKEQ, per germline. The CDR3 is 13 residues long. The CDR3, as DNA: TGTGCCAGCAGCCAAGGGGGGGGAGAGACCCAGTACTTC. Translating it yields CASSQGGGETQYF.